This T cell receptor (beta chain) was captured by sequencing in a study of T cells in Graves' hyperthyroidism and ophthalmopathy. Stable Graves' hyperthyroidism meant no ophthalmopathy progression within 18 months. Pregnant or lactating patients were excluded, as were those with uncontrolled infection or other autoimmune disease. The source of the PBMCs was 10 ml of fresh peripheral blood. TCR beta CDR3 region amplification was performed from RNA transcripts. With the HTBI primer set, the TCR CDR3 went through a first round of RT-PCR. MiXCR, applied by TCRdb to the multiplex PCR reads, yields one record per CDR3 protein. The sample has 400,000 to 550,000 distinct CDR3 sequences; 14% are singletons. This clonotype occurred many times. This receptor was taken from a woman aged 18 to 35 with Graves' hyperthyroidism. The sequencing input was blood.

For the CDR3, the DNA is TGTGCCAGTACCAGCAGACTGGGCACTGAAGCTTTCTTT. Amino acid sequence: CASTSRLGTEAFF. This rearrangement joins TRBV19 to TRBJ1-1, with D hard to call. V dropped 7 bases and J dropped 4 bases, with 13 bases sitting between them. The length of the CDR3 is 13 residues. CDR1 and CDR2 from the germline V gene are LNHDA and SQIVND (reference sequence). The variable domain in full, completed from reference TRBV19 and TRBJ1-1, reads DGGITQSPKYLFRKEGQNVTLSCEQNLNHDAMYWYRQDPGQGLRLIYYSQIVNDFQKGDIAEGYSVSREKKESFPLTVTSAQKNPTAFYLCASTSRLGTEAFFGQGTRLTVV.